Following are 21 T cell receptor beta chains from one sample sequenced in a study of cytomegalovirus exposure and HLA in healthy donors. The study ran its PCR with 60 Vbeta and 13 Jbeta primers. Some clones are missing from TCRdb's copy, which holds only in-frame ones; the method was immunoSEQ multiplex PCR. Of about 140,000 clones in the sample, 75% were seen once. The source material was PBMCs. The origin of the receptors is a man aged 25 to 40 in good health and CMV-seronegative.

J is TRBJ1-5 and V is TRBV6-5; a weak D match, TRBD1 (6 bases). CDR3 length equals 13 residues. Germline V gene sequence: CDR1 MNHEY, CDR2 SVGAGI. The V end lost 5 bases, the J end lost 6 bases, and 11 bases lay between the germline ends. Here the CDR3 reads CASSADRIQPQHF. CDR3 coding DNA: TGTGCCAGCAGTGCCGACAGGATTCAGCCCCAGCATTTT.

V and J are TRBV7-9 and TRBJ2-7; D gene uncertain. Germline CDR1 is SEHNR and CDR2 is FQNEAQ (reference sequence). V lost 0 bases, J lost 6 bases, and 12 bases lay in between. The CDR3 is 14 residues long. The CDR3 DNA sequence: TGTGCCAGCAGCTTAGCAATGGCCGACACCGAGCAGTACTTC. This encodes CASSLAMADTEQYF. Full variable domain (missing parts from reference TRBV7-9 and TRBJ2-7): DTGVSQNPRHKITKRGQNVTFRCDPISEHNRLYWYRQTLGQGPEFLTYFQNEAQLEKSRLLSDRFSAERPKGSFSTLEIQRTEQGDSAMYLCASSLAMADTEQYFGPGTRLTVT.

This clone has a single count. The chain couples TRBV11-2 to TRBJ1-4; D gene uncertain. CDR1 and CDR2 (germline): SGHAT, FQNNGV. The CDR3 totals 13 residues. V was pared by 5 bases and J by 15 bases, with 19 bases between. The CDR3 nucleotides read TGTGCCAGCAGCCCTCTCGGGTCCGGGATAATGTTTTTT. Residues: CASSPLGSGIMFF.

This chain joins TRBV7-8 and TRBJ2-7; weak D call: TRBD2 (6 bases). CDR3 length: 15 residues. The V gene's germline CDR1 is SGHVS and CDR2 FQNEAQ. The V end lost 1 base, the J end lost 9 bases, and 19 bases lay between the germline ends. The CDR3 DNA reads as TGTGCCAGCAGCTTAGTCGGGAGAGGGCCAACTGGGCAGTACTTC. Amino acid sequence: CASSLVGRGPTGQYF.

This clone was counted between two and nine times. The genes are TRBV11-2 and TRBJ2-1; maybe TRBD2 (6 bases). CDR1 and CDR2 (germline): SGHAT, FQNNGV. Trimming stripped 6 bases from V and 9 bases from J, with 15 bases between. This CDR3 has 13 amino acids. CDR3 bases: TGTGCCAGCAGACCCACTAGCAAGGGTGAGCAGTTCTTC. Residues: CASRPTSKGEQFF.

This chain uses TRBV27 with TRBJ1-3; no firm D call. Germline CDR1 and CDR2: MNHEY and SMNVEV (reference sequence). V was shortened by 4 bases and J by 0 bases, with 10 bases between the two germline ends. CDR3 length: 15 residues. As DNA, the CDR3 is TGTGCCAGCAGTTCCCGCGGTGGCTCTGGAAACACCATATATTTT. It yields the protein CASSSRGGSGNTIYF.

The J gene is TRBJ1-2, the V gene TRBV6-1; D is ambiguous. The CDR3 length is 12 residues. Germline CDR1 MNHNS, CDR2 SASEGT. The V gene lost 3 bases and the J gene lost 4 bases, with 6 bases spanning the gap. CDR3 coding DNA: TGTGCCAGCAGTGAGTACAGCTATGGCTACACCTTC. This translates into CASSEYSYGYTF.

The gene calls are TRBV30 and TRBJ2-1; 15 bases align to TRBD2. Germline CDR1 reads GTSNPN; CDR2 reads SVGIG (reference sequence). Unmatched junction bases numbered 11, after V lost 2 bases and J lost 15 bases. The CDR3 totals 15 residues. The CDR3 DNA sequence: TGTGCCTGGAGTAGTTCCGGGACTAGCGGGGGGTGGCGGTTCTTC. Its translation: CAWSSSGTSGGWRFF.

The V and J genes are TRBV2 and TRBJ1-5, with 7 bases identical to TRBD1. CDR1 and CDR2 from the germline V gene are SNHLY and FYNNEI. After removal of 4 bases from V and 5 bases from J, the junction contained 5 bases not matched to a gene. The CDR3 extends over 14 amino acids. CDR3 in DNA: TGTGCCAGCAGTGGGGACAGCCGGGATCAGCCCCAGCATTTT. Amino acid sequence: CASSGDSRDQPQHF. Supplemented by reference TRBV2 and TRBJ1-5, the full variable domain reads EPEVTQTPSHQVTQMGQEVILRCVPISNHLYFYWYRQILGQKVEFLVSFYNNEISEKSEIFDDQFSVERPDGSNFTLKIRSTKLEDSAMYFCASSGDSRDQPQHFGDGTRLSIL.

The CDR3 spells CASSTPGQGVTGNTIYF. As DNA, the CDR3 is TGTGCCAGTAGTACCCCCGGACAGGGGGTAACTGGAAACACCATATATTTT. This chain links TRBV19 with TRBJ1-3, with 10 bases identical to TRBD1. The germline CDR1 and CDR2 sequences are LNHDA and SQIVND (reference sequence). The V gene end was trimmed by 4 bases and the J gene end by 2 bases; junction bases not matched to a gene: 8. This CDR3 is built from 17 residues.

The rearrangement uses TRBV28 and TRBJ1-6; no definite D call. Germline loops: CDR1 MDHEN, CDR2 SYDVKM. The CDR3 extends over 14 amino acids. V was shortened by 5 bases and J by 6 bases, with 11 bases between the two germline ends. The chain's CDR3 is CASSPGTPNSPLHF. The CDR3 DNA reads as TGTGCCAGCAGTCCGGGAACGCCTAATTCACCCCTCCACTTT. The whole variable domain, filled in from reference TRBV28 and TRBJ1-6, reads DVKVTQSSRYLVKRTGEKVFLECVQDMDHENMFWYRQDPGLGLRLIYFSYDVKMKEKGDIPEGYSVSREKKERFSLILESASTNQTSMYLCASSPGTPNSPLHFGNGTRLTVT.

This chain joins TRBV7-9 and TRBJ2-3; 13 bases are a match to TRBD2. Per the germline V gene, CDR1 is SEHNR and CDR2 is FQNEAQ (reference sequence). The junction had 7 bases not matched to a gene; V was cut back by 5 bases and J by 5 bases. The CDR3 covers 16 residues. CDR3 loop: CASSIRTSGRKDTQYF. Here the CDR3 DNA reads TGTGCCAGCAGCATTAGGACTAGCGGGAGAAAAGATACGCAGTATTTT.

The chain carries TRBV5-4 and TRBJ1-2; 11 positions match TRBD1. The junction had 11 bases not matched to a gene; V was cut back by 3 bases and J by 4 bases. This CDR3 spans 17 amino acids. The germline V gene encodes CDR1 SGHNT and CDR2 YYREEE (reference sequence). The CDR3 DNA sequence: TGTGCCAGCAGCTCTAGAGCCCGGGACAGGGGGGCCTATGGCTACACCTTC. It translates to CASSSRARDRGAYGYTF.

The chain joins TRBV5-4 to TRBJ2-2; 11 positions agree with TRBD2. The CDR3 contains 16 residues. Germline CDR1 is SGHNT and CDR2 is YYREEE (reference sequence). J was trimmed by 5 bases and V by 3 bases; bases with no gene match: 6. The CDR3 loop is CASSSGTSGATGELFF. DNA for the CDR3: TGTGCCAGCAGCTCCGGGACTAGCGGCGCTACCGGGGAGCTGTTTTTT. Full variable domain (missing parts from reference TRBV5-4 and TRBJ2-2): ETGVTQSPTHLIKTRGQQVTLRCSSQSGHNTVSWYQQALGQGPQFIFQYYREEENGRGNFPPRFSGLQFPNYSSELNVNALELDDSALYLCASSSGTSGATGELFFGEGSRLTVL.

The gene calls are TRBV7-8 and TRBJ2-7; the D gene is possibly TRBD2 (6 bases). Trimming removed 5 bases from V and 1 base from J, with 18 bases in between. CDR3 size: 16 residues. CDR1 and CDR2 from the germline V gene are SGHVS and FQNEAQ. The CDR3: CASSPTMGGPSYEQYF. CDR3 DNA: TGTGCCAGCAGCCCCACAATGGGGGGACCATCCTACGAGCAGTACTTC.

The chain joins TRBV11-1 to TRBJ2-7; D might be TRBD2 (5 bases). The CDR3 consists of 13 residues. The V end was cut by 5 bases, the J end by 4 bases, with 12 bases between. Germline assignment: CDR1 SGHAT and CDR2 FQDESV (reference sequence). CDR3 sequence: CASSPRGRYEQYF. The CDR3 DNA is TGTGCCAGCAGCCCCAGAGGGAGATACGAGCAGTACTTC.

V is TRBV28 and J is TRBJ1-1; TRBD1 matches at 9 bases. The germline CDR1 and CDR2 sequences are MDHEN and SYDVKM. V trimming: 10 bases; J trimming: 4 bases; junction bases outside the gene matches: 10. CDR3 length equals 14 residues. DNA of the CDR3: TGTGCCACCGAACAGGGGGCTCGTTTCACTGAAGCTTTCTTT. It codes for CATEQGARFTEAFF. Combining the CDR3 with reference TRBV28 and TRBJ1-1 gives the whole variable domain DVKVTQSSRYLVKRTGEKVFLECVQDMDHENMFWYRQDPGLGLRLIYFSYDVKMKEKGDIPEGYSVSREKKERFSLILESASTNQTSMYLCATEQGARFTEAFFGQGTRLTVV.

V gene TRBV28 combines with J gene TRBJ1-1, with unresolved D. CDR3 size: 12 residues. Trimming removed 7 bases at V and 0 bases at J, with 6 bases between. The germline gives CDR1 MDHEN, CDR2 SYDVKM. Here the CDR3 reads CASTDMNTEAFF. The CDR3 DNA sequence: TGTGCCAGCACAGACATGAACACTGAAGCTTTCTTT.

The gene calls are TRBV29-1 and TRBJ1-1; possible D gene TRBD1, 6 bases. Per the germline V gene, CDR1 is SQVTM and CDR2 is ANQGSEA. Trimming cost V 1 base and J 3 bases, with 12 bases left between them. The CDR3 contains 14 residues. The CDR3 nucleotides read TGCAGCGTTGAAGGCCATCCAGGGGACACTGAAGCTTTCTTT. It translates to CSVEGHPGDTEAFF.

The chain uses TRBV4-1 and TRBJ2-7, with 11 bases identical to TRBD2. CDR1 MGHRA and CDR2 YSYEKL come from the germline V gene. This CDR3 is 15 amino acids long. V lost 4 bases to trimming and J lost 7 bases; unmatched junction nucleotides: 9. CDR3 DNA: TGCGCCAGCAGCCTGCAGACTAGCGGGGCCTGGGAGCAGTACTTC. Translating it yields CASSLQTSGAWEQYF.

There are a few counts of this clone. J is TRBJ1-4 and V is TRBV29-1, with a weak D call TRBD1 (5 bases). Germline V gives CDR1 SQVTM, CDR2 ANQGSEA. The CDR3 is 13 amino acids. V lost 6 bases, J lost 7 bases, and 15 bases lay in between. In DNA form, the CDR3 reads TGCAGCGTCCAATCCTCGGGGGGTGAAAAACTGTTTTTT. Encoded protein: CSVQSSGGEKLFF.